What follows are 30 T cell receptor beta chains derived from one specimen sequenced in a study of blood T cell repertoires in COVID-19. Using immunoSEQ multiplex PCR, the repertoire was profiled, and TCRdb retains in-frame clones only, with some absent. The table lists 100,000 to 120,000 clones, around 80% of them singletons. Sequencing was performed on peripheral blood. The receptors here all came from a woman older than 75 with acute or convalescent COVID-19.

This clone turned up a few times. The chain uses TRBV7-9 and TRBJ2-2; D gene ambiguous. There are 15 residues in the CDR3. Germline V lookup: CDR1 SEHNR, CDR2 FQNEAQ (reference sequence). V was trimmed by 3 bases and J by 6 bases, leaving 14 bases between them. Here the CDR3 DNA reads TGTGCCAGCAGCTTCTCGGGTATCAATCCCGGGGAGCTGTTTTTT. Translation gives CASSFSGINPGELFF.

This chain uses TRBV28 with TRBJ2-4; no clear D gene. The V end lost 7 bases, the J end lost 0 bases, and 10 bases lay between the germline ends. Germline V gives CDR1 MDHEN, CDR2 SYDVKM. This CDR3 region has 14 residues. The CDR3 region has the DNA TGTGCCAGCATTGACTCCTTAGCCAAAAACATTCAGTACTTC. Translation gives CASIDSLAKNIQYF.

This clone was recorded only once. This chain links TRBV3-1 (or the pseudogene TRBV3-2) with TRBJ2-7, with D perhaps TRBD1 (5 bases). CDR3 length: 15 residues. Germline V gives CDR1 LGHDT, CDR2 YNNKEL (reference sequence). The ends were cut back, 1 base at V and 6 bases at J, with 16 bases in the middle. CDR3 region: CASSQGTGSFVEQYF. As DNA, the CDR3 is TGTGCCAGCAGCCAAGGAACAGGTTCGTTCGTCGAGCAGTACTTC.

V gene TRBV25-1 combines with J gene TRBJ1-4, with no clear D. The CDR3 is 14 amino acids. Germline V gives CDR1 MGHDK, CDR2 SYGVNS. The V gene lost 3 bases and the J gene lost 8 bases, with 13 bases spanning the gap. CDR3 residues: CASSDPRLIEKLFF. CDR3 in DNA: TGTGCCAGCAGTGATCCACGCCTAATAGAAAAACTGTTTTTT. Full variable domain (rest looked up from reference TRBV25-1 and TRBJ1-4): EADIYQTPRYLVIGTGKKITLECSQTMGHDKMYWYQQDPGMELHLIHYSYGVNSTEKGDLSSESTVSRIRTEHFPLTLESARPSHTSQYLCASSDPRLIEKLFFGSGTQLSVL.

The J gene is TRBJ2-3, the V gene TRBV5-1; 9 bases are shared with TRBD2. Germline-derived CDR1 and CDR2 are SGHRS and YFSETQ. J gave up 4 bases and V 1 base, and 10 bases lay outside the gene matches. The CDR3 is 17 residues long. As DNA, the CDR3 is TGCGCCAGCAGCTTGACCCCTGGCGGGGGGGCGGCAGATACGCAGTATTTT. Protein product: CASSLTPGGGAADTQYF.

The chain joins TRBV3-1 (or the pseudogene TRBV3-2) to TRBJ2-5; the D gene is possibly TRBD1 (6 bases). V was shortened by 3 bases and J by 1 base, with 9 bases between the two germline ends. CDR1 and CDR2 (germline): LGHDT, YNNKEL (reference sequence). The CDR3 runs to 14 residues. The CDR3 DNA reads TGTGCCAGCAGCCACACAGGGCCCCAAGAGACCCAGTACTTC. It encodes CASSHTGPQETQYF.

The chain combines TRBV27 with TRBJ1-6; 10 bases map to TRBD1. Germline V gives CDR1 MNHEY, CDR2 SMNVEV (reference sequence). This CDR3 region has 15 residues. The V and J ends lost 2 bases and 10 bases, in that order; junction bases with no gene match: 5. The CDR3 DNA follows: TGTGCCAGCAGTTTAGGACAGGGGGTACCCTCACCCCTCCACTTT. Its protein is CASSLGQGVPSPLHF.

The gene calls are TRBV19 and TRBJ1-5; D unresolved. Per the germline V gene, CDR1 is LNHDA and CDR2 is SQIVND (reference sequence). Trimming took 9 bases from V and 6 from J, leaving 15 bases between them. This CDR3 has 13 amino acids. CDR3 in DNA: TGTGCCAGCAGCGAGGGAGGGAGTCAGCCCCAGCATTTT. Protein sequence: CASSEGGSQPQHF.

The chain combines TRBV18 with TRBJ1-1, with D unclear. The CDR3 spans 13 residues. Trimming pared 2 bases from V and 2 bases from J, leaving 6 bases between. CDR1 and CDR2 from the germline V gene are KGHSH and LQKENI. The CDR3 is CASSPWANTEAFF. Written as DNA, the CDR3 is TGTGCCAGCTCACCATGGGCTAACACTGAAGCTTTCTTT. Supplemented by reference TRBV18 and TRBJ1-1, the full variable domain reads NAGVMQNPRHLVRRRGQEARLRCSPMKGHSHVYWYRQLPEEGLKFMVYLQKENIIDESGMPKERFSAEFPKEGPSILRIQQVVRGDSAAYFCASSPWANTEAFFGQGTRLTVV.

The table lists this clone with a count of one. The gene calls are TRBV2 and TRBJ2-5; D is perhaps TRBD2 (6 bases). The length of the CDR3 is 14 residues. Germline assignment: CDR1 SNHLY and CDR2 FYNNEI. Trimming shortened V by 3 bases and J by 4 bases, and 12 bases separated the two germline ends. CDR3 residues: CASSDGGIPETQYF. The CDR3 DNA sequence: TGTGCCAGCAGTGATGGGGGGATCCCAGAGACCCAGTACTTC.

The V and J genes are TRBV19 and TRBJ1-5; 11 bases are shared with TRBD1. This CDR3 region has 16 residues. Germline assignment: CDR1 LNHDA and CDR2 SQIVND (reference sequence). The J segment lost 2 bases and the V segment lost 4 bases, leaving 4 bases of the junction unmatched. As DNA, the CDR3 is TGTGCCAGTAGTAAGGACAGGGGGCTTGGCAATCAGCCCCAGCATTTT. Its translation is CASSKDRGLGNQPQHF.

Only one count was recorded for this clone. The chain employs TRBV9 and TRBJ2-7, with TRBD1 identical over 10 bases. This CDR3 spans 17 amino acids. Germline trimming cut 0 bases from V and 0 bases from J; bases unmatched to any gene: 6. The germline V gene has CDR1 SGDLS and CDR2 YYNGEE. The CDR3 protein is CASSVDEGTGVSYEQYF. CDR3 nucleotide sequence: TGTGCCAGCAGCGTAGACGAAGGGACAGGGGTCTCCTACGAGCAGTACTTC.

CDR3 DNA: TGCGCCAGCAGCTTGACAGGGAACAATGAAAAACTGTTTTTT. This sequence encodes CASSLTGNNEKLFF. V is TRBV5-1 and J is TRBJ1-4, with D perhaps matching TRBD1 (6 bases). Trimming shortened V by 1 base and J by 5 bases, and 9 bases separated the two germline ends. Germline V gene sequence: CDR1 SGHRS, CDR2 YFSETQ. The CDR3 covers 14 residues.

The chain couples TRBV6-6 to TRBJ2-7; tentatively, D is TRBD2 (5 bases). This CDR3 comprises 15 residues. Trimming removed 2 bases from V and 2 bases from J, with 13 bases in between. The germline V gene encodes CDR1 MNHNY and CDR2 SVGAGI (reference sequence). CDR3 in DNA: TGTGCCAGCAGTTACGAAGCGGTTGGGACCTACGAGCAGTACTTC. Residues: CASSYEAVGTYEQYF.

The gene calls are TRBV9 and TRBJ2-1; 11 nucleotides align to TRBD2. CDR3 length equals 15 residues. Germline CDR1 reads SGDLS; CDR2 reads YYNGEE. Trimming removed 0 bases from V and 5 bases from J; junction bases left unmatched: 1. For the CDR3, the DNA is TGTGCCAGCAGCGTAGGACTAGCGGGAAACAATGAGCAGTTCTTC. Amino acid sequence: CASSVGLAGNNEQFF.

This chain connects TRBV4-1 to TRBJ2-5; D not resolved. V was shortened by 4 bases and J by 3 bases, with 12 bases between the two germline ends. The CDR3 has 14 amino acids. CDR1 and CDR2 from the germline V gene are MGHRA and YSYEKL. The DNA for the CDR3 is TGCGCCAGCAGCCTCGCCAGACGGGAAGAGACCCAGTACTTC. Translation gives CASSLARREETQYF.

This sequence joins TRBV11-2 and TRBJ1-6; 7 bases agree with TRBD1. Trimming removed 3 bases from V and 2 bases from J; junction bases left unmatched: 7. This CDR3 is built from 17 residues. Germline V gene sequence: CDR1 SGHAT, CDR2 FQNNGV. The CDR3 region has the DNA TGTGCCAGCAGCTTGATTACAGGGGCAACCTATAATTCACCCCTCCACTTT. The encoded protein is CASSLITGATYNSPLHF.

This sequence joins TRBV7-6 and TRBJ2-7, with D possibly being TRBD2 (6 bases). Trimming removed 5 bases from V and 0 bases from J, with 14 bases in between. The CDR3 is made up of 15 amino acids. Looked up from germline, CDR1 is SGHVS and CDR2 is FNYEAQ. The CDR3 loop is CASSMTAGLSYEQYF. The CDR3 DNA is TGTGCCAGCAGCATGACAGCGGGCCTCTCCTACGAGCAGTACTTC.

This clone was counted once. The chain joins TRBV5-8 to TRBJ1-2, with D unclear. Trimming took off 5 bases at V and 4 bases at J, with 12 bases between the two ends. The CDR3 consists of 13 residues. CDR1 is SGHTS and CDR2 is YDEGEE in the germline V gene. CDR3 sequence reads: CASRGRAGYGYTF. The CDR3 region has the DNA TGTGCCAGCAGGGGCCGGGCGGGCTATGGCTACACCTTC.

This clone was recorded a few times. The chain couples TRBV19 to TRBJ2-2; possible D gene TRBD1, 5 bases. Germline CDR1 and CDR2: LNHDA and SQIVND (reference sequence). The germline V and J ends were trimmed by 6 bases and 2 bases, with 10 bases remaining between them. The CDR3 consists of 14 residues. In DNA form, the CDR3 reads TGTGCCAGTAGGAGAGACAGAAACACCGGGGAGCTGTTTTTT. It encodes CASRRDRNTGELFF.

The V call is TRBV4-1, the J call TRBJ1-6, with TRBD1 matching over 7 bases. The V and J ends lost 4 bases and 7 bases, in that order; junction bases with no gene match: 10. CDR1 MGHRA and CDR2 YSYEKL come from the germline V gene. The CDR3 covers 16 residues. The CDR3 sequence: CASSPGRGNENSPLHF. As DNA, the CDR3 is TGCGCCAGCAGCCCCGGCAGGGGGAACGAGAATTCACCCCTCCACTTT.

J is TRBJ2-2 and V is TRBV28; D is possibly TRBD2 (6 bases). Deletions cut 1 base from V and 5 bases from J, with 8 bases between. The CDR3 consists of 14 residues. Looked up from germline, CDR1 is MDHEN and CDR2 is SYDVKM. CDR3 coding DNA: TGTGCCAGCAGTTTATTGGCGGGAACCGGGGAGCTGTTTTTT. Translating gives CASSLLAGTGELFF. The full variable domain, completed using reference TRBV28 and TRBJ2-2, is DVKVTQSSRYLVKRTGEKVFLECVQDMDHENMFWYRQDPGLGLRLIYFSYDVKMKEKGDIPEGYSVSREKKERFSLILESASTNQTSMYLCASSLLAGTGELFFGEGSRLTVL.

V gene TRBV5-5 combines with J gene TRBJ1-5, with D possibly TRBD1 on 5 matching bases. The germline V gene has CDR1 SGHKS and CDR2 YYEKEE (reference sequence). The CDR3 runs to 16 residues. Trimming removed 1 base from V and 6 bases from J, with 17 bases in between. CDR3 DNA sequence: TGTGCCAGCAGCTTGTCGGCCGTCAGGGAGGGTCAGCCCCAGCATTTT. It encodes CASSLSAVREGQPQHF.

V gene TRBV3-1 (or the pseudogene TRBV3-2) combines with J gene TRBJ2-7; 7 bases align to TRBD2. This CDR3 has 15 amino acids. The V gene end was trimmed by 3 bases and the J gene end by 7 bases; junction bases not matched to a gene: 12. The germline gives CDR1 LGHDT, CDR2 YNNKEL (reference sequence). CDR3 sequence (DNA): TGTGCCAGCAGCCATACCTCCGGGACTACCAAAGAGCAGTACTTC. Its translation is CASSHTSGTTKEQYF.

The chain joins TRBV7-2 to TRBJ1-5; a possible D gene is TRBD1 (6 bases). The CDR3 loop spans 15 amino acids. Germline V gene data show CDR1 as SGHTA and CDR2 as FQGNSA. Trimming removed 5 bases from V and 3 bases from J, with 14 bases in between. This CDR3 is CASSQDSTVNQPQHF. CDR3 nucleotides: TGTGCCAGCAGCCAGGACAGTACGGTCAATCAGCCCCAGCATTTT.

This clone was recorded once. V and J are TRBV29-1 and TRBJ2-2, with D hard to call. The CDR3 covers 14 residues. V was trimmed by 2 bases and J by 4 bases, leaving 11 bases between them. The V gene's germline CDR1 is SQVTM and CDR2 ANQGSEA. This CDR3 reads CSVEYVRSTGELFF. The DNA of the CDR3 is TGCAGCGTTGAATACGTTCGGAGCACCGGGGAGCTGTTTTTT.

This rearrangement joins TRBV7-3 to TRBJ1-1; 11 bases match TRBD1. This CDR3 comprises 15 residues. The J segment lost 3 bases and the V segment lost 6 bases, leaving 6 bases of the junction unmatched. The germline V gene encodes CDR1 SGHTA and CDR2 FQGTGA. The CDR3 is CASSHGQGADTEAFF. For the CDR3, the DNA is TGTGCCAGCAGTCACGGACAGGGGGCCGACACTGAAGCTTTCTTT.

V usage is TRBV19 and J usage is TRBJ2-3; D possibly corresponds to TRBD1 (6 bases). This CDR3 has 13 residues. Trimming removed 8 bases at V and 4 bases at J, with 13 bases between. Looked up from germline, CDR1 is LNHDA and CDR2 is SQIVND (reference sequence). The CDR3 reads CASADSSADTQYF. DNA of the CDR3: TGTGCCAGTGCGGACAGTAGCGCAGATACGCAGTATTTT.

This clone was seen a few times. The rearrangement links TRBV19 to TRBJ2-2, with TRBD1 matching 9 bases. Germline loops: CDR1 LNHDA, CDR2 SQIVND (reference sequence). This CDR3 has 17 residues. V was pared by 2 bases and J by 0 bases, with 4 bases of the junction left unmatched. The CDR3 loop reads CASSIPGTGPNTGELFF. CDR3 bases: TGTGCCAGTAGTATACCCGGGACAGGGCCGAACACCGGGGAGCTGTTTTTT.

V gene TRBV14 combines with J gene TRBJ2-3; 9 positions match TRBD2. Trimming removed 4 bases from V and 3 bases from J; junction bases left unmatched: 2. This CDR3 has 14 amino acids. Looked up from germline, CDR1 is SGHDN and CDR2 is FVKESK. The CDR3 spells CASSPGLATDTQYF. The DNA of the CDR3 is TGTGCCAGCAGCCCCGGACTAGCGACAGATACGCAGTATTTT.